This T cell receptor (beta chain) was retrieved from a study of cytomegalovirus exposure and HLA in healthy donors. Concerning this clone itself: Its antigen is currently unknown.

The PCR used 60 Vbeta and 13 Jbeta primers. Using immunoSEQ multiplex PCR, the repertoire was profiled, and TCRdb retains in-frame clones only, with some absent. In the table there are fewer than 150,000 clones, 15% of which are singletons. CDR1 SEHNR and CDR2 FQNEAQ come from the germline V gene (reference sequence). V was trimmed by 6 bases and J by 0 bases, leaving 15 bases between them. CDR3 length equals 17 residues. Study conclusions and caveats: The study listed around 150 cytomegalovirus-associated TCR beta chains.

Source material: PBMCs. This chain connects TRBV7-9 to TRBJ2-6; maybe TRBD1 (6 bases). The TCR sequence derives from a woman aged 18-30 years in good health and CMV-seronegative. CDR3 loop: CASRQQRGISGANVLTF. Written as DNA, the CDR3 is TGTGCCAGCAGACAACAAAGGGGGATCTCTGGGGCCAACGTCCTGACTTTC.